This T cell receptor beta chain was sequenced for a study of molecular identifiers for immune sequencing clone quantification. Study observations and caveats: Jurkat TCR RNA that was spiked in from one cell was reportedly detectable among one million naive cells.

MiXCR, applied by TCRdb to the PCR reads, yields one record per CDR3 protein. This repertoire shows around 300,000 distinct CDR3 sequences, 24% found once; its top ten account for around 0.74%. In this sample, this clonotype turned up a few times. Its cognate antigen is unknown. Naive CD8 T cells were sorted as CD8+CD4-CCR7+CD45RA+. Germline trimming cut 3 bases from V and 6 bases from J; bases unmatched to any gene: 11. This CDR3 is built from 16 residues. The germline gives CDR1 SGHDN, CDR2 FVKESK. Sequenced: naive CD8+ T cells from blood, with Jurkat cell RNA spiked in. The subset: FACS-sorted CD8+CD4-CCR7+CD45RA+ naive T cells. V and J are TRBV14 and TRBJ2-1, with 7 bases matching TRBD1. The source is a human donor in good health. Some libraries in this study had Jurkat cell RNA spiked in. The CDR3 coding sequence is TGTGCCAGCAGCCACTTCCGGTACAGGGGTAGCAATGAGCAGTTCTTC. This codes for CASSHFRYRGSNEQFF.